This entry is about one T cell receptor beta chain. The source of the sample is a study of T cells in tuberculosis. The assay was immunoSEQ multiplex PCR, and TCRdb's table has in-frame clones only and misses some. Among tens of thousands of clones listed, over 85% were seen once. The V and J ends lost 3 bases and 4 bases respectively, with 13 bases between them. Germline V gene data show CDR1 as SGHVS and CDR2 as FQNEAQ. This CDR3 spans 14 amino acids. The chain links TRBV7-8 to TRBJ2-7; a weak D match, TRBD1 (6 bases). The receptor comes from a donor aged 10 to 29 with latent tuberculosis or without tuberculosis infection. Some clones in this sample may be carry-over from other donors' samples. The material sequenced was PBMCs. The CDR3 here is CASSFAGQRYEQYF. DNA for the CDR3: TGTGCCAGCAGCTTCGCTGGACAGAGATACGAGCAGTACTTC. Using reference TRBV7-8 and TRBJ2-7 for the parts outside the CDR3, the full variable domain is GAGVSQSPRYKVAKRGQDVALRCDPISGHVSLFWYQQALGQGPEFLTYFQNEAQLDKSGLPSDRFFAERPEGSVSTLKIQRTQQEDSAVYLCASSFAGQRYEQYFGPGTRLTVT.